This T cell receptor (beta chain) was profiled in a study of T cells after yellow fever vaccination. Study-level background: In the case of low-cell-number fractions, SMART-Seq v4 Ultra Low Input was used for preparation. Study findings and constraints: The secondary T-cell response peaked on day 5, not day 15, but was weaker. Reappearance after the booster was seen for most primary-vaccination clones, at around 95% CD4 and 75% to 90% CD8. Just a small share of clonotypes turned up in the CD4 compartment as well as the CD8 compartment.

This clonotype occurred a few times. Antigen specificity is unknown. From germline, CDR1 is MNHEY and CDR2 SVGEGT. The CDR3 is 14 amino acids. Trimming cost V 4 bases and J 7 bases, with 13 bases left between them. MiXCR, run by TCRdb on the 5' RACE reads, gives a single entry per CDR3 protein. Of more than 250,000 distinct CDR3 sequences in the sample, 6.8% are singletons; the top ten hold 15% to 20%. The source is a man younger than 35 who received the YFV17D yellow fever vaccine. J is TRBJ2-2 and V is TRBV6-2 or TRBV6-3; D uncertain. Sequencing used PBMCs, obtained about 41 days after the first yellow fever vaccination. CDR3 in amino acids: CASSSAQRDGELFF. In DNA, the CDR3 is TGTGCCAGCAGTTCGGCCCAGCGAGACGGGGAGCTGTTTTTT.